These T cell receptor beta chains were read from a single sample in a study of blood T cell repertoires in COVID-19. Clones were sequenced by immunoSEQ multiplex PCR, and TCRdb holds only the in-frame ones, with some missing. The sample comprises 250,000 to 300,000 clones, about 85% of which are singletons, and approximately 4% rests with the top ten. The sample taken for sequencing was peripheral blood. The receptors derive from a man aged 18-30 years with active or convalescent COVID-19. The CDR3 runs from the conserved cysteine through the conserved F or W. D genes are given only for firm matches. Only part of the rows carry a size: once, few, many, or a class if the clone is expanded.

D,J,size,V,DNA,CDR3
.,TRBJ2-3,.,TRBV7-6,TGTGCCAGCGGCGGGGATACGCAGTATTTT,CASGGDTQYF
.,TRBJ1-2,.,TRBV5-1,TGCGCCAGCAGCTTGGACCCAGGGGCGAACTATGGCTACACCTTC,CASSLDPGANYGYTF
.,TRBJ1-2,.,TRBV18,TGTGCCAGCTCACCACCGAGAGCTCCGGTTAACTATGGCTACACCTTC,CASSPPRAPVNYGYTF
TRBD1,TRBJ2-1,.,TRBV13,TGTGCCAGCAGCCGCCGATGGGGACAGGAGGACCTGAATGAGCAGTTCTTC,CASSRRWGQEDLNEQFF
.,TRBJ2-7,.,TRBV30,TGTGCCTGGATGCAGTCGCCGACGGGGGAGCAGTACTTC,CAWMQSPTGEQYF
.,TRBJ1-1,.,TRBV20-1,TGCAGTGCCACAGAAAACACTGAAGCTTTCTTT,CSATENTEAFF
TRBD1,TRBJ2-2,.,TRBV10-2,TGCGCCAGCAGAGGGACAGTTAACACCGGGGAGCTGTTTTTT,CASRGTVNTGELFF
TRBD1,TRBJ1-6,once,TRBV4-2,TGTGCCAGCAGCCAAGAAGTCAGGGGGGCCTATAATTCACCCCTCCACTTT,CASSQEVRGAYNSPLHF
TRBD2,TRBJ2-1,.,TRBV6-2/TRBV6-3,TGTGCCAGCAGTCGACTAGCAGGGTATAATGAGCAGTTCTTC,CASSRLAGYNEQFF
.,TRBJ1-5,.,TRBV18,TGTGCCAGCTCACCGGGGGAGGGGCAGCCCCAGCATTTT,CASSPGEGQPQHF
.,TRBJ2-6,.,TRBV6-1,TGTGCCAGCAGTGAAACCACTATCTTAGGGGGCTCTGGGGCCAACGTCCTGACTTTC,CASSETTILGGSGANVLTF
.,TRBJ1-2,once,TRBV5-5,TGTGCCAGCAGCTTGGGCGAGTATGGCTACACCTTC,CASSLGEYGYTF
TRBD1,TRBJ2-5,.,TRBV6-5,TGTGCCTCCGCCCTTACCGGGACAGCGGAGACCCAGTACTTC,CASALTGTAETQYF
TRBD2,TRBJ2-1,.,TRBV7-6,TGTGCCAGCAGCCCGGCACCCCCCAGCGGGGGTTGGAATGAGCAGTTCTTC,CASSPAPPSGGWNEQFF
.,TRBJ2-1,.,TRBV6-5,TGTGCCAGCAGCTATCAGGGTAGGGACAATGAGCAGTTCTTC,CASSYQGRDNEQFF
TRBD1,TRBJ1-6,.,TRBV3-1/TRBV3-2,TGTGCCAGCAGCCAAGATTGGACAGGGAATTCACCCCTCCACTTT,CASSQDWTGNSPLHF
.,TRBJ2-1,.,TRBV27,TGTGCCAGCAGTTTATCAGGGGTGGGGGGCAATGAGCAGTTCTTC,CASSLSGVGGNEQFF
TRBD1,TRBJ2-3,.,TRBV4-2,TGTGCCAGCAGCCAAGATCCGGGACAGGGGGTCACAGATACGCAGTATTTT,CASSQDPGQGVTDTQYF
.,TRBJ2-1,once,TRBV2,TGTGCCAGCAACGGGGGAGTTTGGGATGAGCAGTTCTTC,CASNGGVWDEQFF
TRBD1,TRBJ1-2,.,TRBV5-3,TGTGCCAGATGTTGCAGCGAGGTAGCCAGGACAGGGACCTTC,CARCCSEVARTGTF
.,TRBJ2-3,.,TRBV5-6,TGTGCCAGCAGCTTTTACACGGGCGGGGTGCAGTATTTT,CASSFYTGGVQYF
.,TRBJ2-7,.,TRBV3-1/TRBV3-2,TGTGCCAGCAGCCAAGACGTATGGGGGGACGAGCAGTACTTC,CASSQDVWGDEQYF
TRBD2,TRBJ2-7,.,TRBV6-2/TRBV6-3,TGTGCCAGCAGTTACTCTTTCTTAGGCGGGAGTAACTACGAGCAGTACTTC,CASSYSFLGGSNYEQYF
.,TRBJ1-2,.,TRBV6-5,TGTGCCAGCAGTTACACCTCCTCAGCGTATGGCTACACCTTC,CASSYTSSAYGYTF
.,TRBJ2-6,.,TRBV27,TGTGCCAGCAGTTTAGAGTACGGCTCTGGGGCCAACGTCCTGACTTTC,CASSLEYGSGANVLTF
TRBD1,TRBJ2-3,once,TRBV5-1,TGCGCCAGCAGCCCGAGGACAGGGGTCACAGATACGCAGTATTTT,CASSPRTGVTDTQYF
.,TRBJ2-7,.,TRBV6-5,TGTGCCAGCAGTTACTCGACACAGGGACACTCCTACGAGCAGTACTTC,CASSYSTQGHSYEQYF
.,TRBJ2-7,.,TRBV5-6,TGTGCCAGCAGCTTCTCAGGATTCTACGAGCAGTACTTC,CASSFSGFYEQYF
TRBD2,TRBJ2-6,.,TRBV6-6,TGTGCCAGCAGTCGAGCGGGGGGTAGCTCTGGGGCCAACGTCCTGACTTTC,CASSRAGGSSGANVLTF
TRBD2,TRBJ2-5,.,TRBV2,TGTGCCAGCAGTGGGGGGACTAGCGGGACGGAGACCCAGTACTTC,CASSGGTSGTETQYF